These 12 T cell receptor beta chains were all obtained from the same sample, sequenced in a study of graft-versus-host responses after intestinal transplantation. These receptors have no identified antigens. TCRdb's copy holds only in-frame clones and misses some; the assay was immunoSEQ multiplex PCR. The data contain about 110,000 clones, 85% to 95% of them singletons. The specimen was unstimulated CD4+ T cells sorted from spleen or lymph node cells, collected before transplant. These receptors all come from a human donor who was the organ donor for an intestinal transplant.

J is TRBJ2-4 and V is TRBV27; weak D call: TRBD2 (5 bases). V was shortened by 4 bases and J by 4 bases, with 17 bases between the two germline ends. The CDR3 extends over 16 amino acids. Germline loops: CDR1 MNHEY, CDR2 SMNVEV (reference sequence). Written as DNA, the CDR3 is TGTGCCAGCAGTTCCCTATTGAGGAGCGGTAAAAACATTCAGTACTTC. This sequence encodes CASSSLLRSGKNIQYF.

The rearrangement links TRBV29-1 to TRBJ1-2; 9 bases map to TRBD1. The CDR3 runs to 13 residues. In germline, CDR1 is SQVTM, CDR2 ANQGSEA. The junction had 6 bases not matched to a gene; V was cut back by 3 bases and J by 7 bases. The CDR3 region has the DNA TGCAGCGTTGAGGAACAGGGGGCGGGTGGCTACACCTTC. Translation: CSVEEQGAGGYTF.

CDR3 bases: TGTGCCAGCAGCTTAAACAGAGCCTACGAGCAGTACTTC. It is translated as CASSLNRAYEQYF. The chain couples TRBV7-9 to TRBJ2-7; D not resolved. The V and J ends lost 2 bases and 2 bases respectively, with 7 bases between them. The CDR3 is 13 amino acids. Germline lookup yields CDR1 SEHNR and CDR2 FQNEAQ (reference sequence). Based on the CDR3 plus reference TRBV7-9 and TRBJ2-7, the full variable domain is DTGVSQNPRHKITKRGQNVTFRCDPISEHNRLYWYRQTLGQGPEFLTYFQNEAQLEKSRLLSDRFSAERPKGSFSTLEIQRTEQGDSAMYLCASSLNRAYEQYFGPGTRLTVT.

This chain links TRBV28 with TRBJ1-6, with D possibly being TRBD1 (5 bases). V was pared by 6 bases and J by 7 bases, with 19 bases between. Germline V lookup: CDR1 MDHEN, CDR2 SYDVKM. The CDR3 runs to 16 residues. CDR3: CASSLPSRGLNSPLHF. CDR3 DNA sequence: TGTGCCAGCAGCCTACCTTCGAGGGGACTCAATTCACCCCTCCACTTT.

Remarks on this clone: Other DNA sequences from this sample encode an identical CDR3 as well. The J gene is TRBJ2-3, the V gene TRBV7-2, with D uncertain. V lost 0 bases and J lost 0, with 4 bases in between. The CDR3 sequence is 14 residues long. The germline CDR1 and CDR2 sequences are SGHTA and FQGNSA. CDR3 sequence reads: CASSLATSTDTQYF. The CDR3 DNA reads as TGTGCCAGCAGCTTAGCCACTAGCACAGATACGCAGTATTTT. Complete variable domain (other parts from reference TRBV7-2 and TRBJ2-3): GAGVSQSPSNKVTEKGKDVELRCDPISGHTALYWYRQSLGQGLEFLIYFQGNSAPDKSGLPSDRFSAERTGGSVSTLTIQRTQQEDSAVYLCASSLATSTDTQYFGPGTRLTVL.

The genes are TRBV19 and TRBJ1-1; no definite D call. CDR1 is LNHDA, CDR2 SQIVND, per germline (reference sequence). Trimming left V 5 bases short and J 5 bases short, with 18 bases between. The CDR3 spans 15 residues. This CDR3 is CASSFPGGGRTEAFF. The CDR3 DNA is TGTGCCAGTAGTTTCCCCGGCGGTGGGAGGACTGAAGCTTTCTTT.

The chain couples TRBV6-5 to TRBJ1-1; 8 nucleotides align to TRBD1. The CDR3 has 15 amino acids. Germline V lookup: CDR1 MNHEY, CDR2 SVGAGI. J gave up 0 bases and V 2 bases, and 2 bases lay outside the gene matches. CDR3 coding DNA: TGTGCCAGCAGTTACGGACAGGGCTTGAACACTGAAGCTTTCTTT. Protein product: CASSYGQGLNTEAFF.

The CDR3 here is CASSSRLASSTDTQYF. CDR3 DNA: TGTGCCAGCAGTTCCCGACTAGCGAGTAGCACAGATACGCAGTATTTT. J is TRBJ2-3 and V is TRBV9; 8 positions match TRBD2. Germline V gene data show CDR1 as SGDLS and CDR2 as YYNGEE. With 5 bases clipped from V and 0 bases from J, the junction kept 8 bases outside the gene matches. The CDR3 extends over 16 amino acids.

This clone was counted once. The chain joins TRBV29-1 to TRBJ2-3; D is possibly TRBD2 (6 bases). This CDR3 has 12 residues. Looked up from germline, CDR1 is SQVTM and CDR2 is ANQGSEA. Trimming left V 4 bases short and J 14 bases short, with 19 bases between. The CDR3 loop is CSVGSAGTEVYF. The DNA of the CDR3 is TGCAGCGTTGGATCCGCCGGGACTGAAGTGTATTTT.

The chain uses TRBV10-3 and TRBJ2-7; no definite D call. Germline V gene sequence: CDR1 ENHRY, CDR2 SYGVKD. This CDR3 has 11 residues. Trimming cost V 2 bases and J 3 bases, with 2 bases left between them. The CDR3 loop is CAISENYEQYF. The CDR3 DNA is TGTGCCATCAGTGAGAACTACGAGCAGTACTTC.

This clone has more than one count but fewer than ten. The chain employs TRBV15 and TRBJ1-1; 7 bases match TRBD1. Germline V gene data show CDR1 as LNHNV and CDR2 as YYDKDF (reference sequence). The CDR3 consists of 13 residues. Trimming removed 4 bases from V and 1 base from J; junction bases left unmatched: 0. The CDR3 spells CATSTGGNTEAFF. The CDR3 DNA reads TGTGCCACCAGCACAGGGGGGAACACTGAAGCTTTCTTT.

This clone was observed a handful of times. CDR3 residues: CASRGSNQPQHF. The CDR3 coding sequence is TGTGCCTCAAGAGGGAGCAATCAGCCCCAGCATTTT. The chain carries TRBV7-2 and TRBJ1-5, with D unclear. Trimming cost V 11 bases and J 1 base, with 9 bases left between them. The V gene's germline CDR1 is SGHTA and CDR2 FQGNSA. This CDR3 is 12 amino acids long.